This T cell receptor beta chain emerged from a study of post-analysis software for immune sequencing data. General study findings and limits: F measure showed strong co-clustering of same-batch samples. In patients, TRBV5-6, TRBV5-1 and TRBV20-1 belonged to roughly five TRBV segments found more frequently than in controls.

Prepared TCR beta cDNA libraries contained unique molecular identifiers. Starting from roughly 1 to 10 million T cells, the study yielded approximately 500,000 cDNA molecules. TCRdb redid the calling of the PCR reads with MiXCR, one entry per CDR3 protein. The data contain roughly 200,000 distinct CDR3 sequences, approximately 29% of them singletons. This CDR3 has 12 amino acids. Trimming removed 7 bases at V and 6 bases at J, with 10 bases between. Germline V lookup: CDR1 MDHEN, CDR2 SYDVKM. This clonotype was seen only a few times. The target antigen is unknown. This sequence was found in a girl under 18 with multiple sclerosis. This sequence joins TRBV28 and TRBJ1-5; D unresolved. The sequencing sample was made of blood. In DNA form, the CDR3 reads TGTGCCAGCAACCGGTTTAGTCAGCCCCAGCATTTT. Protein product: CASNRFSQPQHF.